These 20 T cell receptor beta chains were all obtained from the same sample, sequenced in a study of blood T cell repertoires in COVID-19. Sequenced by immunoSEQ multiplex PCR; TCRdb stores in-frame clones only, minus some. The sample yields around 130,000 clones, over 80% seen once. Sequencing input: peripheral blood. The receptors were sampled from a man aged 35 to 55 with active or convalescent COVID-19.

This clone has a handful of counts. The V and J genes are TRBV5-1 and TRBJ1-2, with 10 bases identical to TRBD1. The germline V gene encodes CDR1 SGHRS and CDR2 YFSETQ. The trim removed 2 bases at V and 6 bases at J, leaving 4 bases unmatched. The CDR3 length is 14 residues. CDR3 in amino acids: CASSFGTGADGYTF. In nucleotides, the CDR3 is TGCGCCAGCAGCTTCGGGACAGGGGCGGATGGCTACACCTTC.

V is TRBV6-5 and J is TRBJ1-4, with D possibly matching TRBD1 (6 bases). The CDR3 contains 15 residues. Germline CDR1 reads MNHEY; CDR2 reads SVGAGI. V was trimmed by 2 bases and J by 0 bases, leaving 7 bases between them. Written as DNA, the CDR3 is TGTGCCAGCAGTTACCGGACAGCAACTAATGAAAAACTGTTTTTT. It codes for CASSYRTATNEKLFF.

The chain has TRBV7-9 and TRBJ1-2; D gene unclear. Trimming took 3 bases from V and 6 from J, leaving 14 bases between them. In germline, CDR1 is SEHNR, CDR2 FQNEAQ (reference sequence). The CDR3 sequence is 14 residues long. DNA of the CDR3: TGTGCCAGCAGCTTGCACGGTTCAACCCATGGCTACACCTTC. This translates into CASSLHGSTHGYTF.

In this sample, this clone turned up a few times. The J gene is TRBJ2-2, the V gene TRBV5-6, with D perhaps matching TRBD2 (6 bases). V lost 10 bases, J lost 7 bases, and 20 bases lay in between. The germline V gene encodes CDR1 SGHDT and CDR2 YYEEEE. The CDR3 consists of 14 residues. As DNA, the CDR3 is TGTGCCGCCCAAAGCAGCCTGGAGGGCGGGGAGCTGTTTTTT. This gives the protein CAAQSSLEGGELFF.

This rearrangement joins TRBV10-1 to TRBJ1-3; 8 bases line up with TRBD1. Trimming at V came to 5 bases and at J to 2 bases, leaving 5 bases not matched to a gene. This CDR3 comprises 15 residues. Germline lookup yields CDR1 WNHNN and CDR2 SYGVQD (reference sequence). CDR3 sequence reads: CASSRRTGTGNTIYF. In DNA form, the CDR3 reads TGCGCCAGCAGTCGTCGGACAGGGACTGGAAACACCATATATTTT.

The gene calls are TRBV10-3 and TRBJ2-7; 10 bases fit TRBD1. The V segment lost 3 bases and the J segment 1 base; nucleotides outside the gene matches: 9. CDR3 length: 17 residues. The germline V gene encodes CDR1 ENHRY and CDR2 SYGVKD. CDR3 residues: CAISDLDRGRGSYEQYF. Here the CDR3 DNA reads TGTGCCATCAGTGACCTAGACAGGGGGCGCGGGTCCTACGAGCAGTACTTC.

The chain recombines TRBV10-2 with TRBJ2-2, with 7 bases matching TRBD1. CDR3 length: 17 amino acids. Germline V gene sequence: CDR1 WSHSY, CDR2 SAAADI. V shed 7 bases, J shed 4 bases, and the junction held 15 bases outside the gene matches. The chain's CDR3 is CASIYQGGAPSTGELFF. CDR3 in DNA: TGCGCCAGCATTTATCAAGGGGGCGCTCCGAGCACCGGGGAGCTGTTTTTT.

This chain uses TRBV11-2 with TRBJ1-6, with D possibly matching TRBD1 (5 bases). CDR3 length: 15 amino acids. In germline, CDR1 is SGHAT, CDR2 FQNNGV. V gave up 1 base and J gave up 6 bases, with 10 bases separating them. The CDR3 loop is CASSLVDSPNSPLHF. In DNA form, the CDR3 reads TGTGCCAGCAGCTTAGTCGACAGCCCTAATTCACCCCTCCACTTT.

This sequence joins TRBV5-6 and TRBJ2-4; TRBD2 is a possible D gene (7 bases). The V end was cut by 4 bases, the J end by 6 bases, with 17 bases between. Germline V gene sequence: CDR1 SGHDT, CDR2 YYEEEE. The CDR3 runs 15 residues. In nucleotides, the CDR3 is TGTGCCAGCAGCCTGGGATGGGGGGGCGGAAACATTCAGTACTTC. Its translation is CASSLGWGGGNIQYF.

The DNA of the CDR3 is TGTGCCAGCAGTGACCCCCAGCTAGCGGGGAGCGAAACAGATACGCAGTATTTT. This codes for CASSDPQLAGSETDTQYF. This rearrangement joins TRBV6-2 or TRBV6-3 to TRBJ2-3, with 9 bases lining up with TRBD2. With V trimmed by 5 bases and J by 3 bases, 15 bases remained unmatched. This CDR3 spans 18 amino acids. Germline lookup yields CDR1 MNHEY and CDR2 SVGEGT.

The chain links TRBV12-3 or TRBV12-4 to TRBJ1-1; no definite D call. This CDR3 contains 11 residues. V shed 6 bases and J shed 5 bases, with 7 bases lying between them. The CDR3 region is CASSGRTEAFF. In nucleotides, the CDR3 is TGTGCCAGCAGCGGGAGGACTGAAGCTTTCTTT.

The rearrangement links TRBV3-1 (or the pseudogene TRBV3-2) to TRBJ2-3, with TRBD2 matching over 8 bases. Germline V gene sequence: CDR1 LGHDT, CDR2 YNNKEL (reference sequence). V shed 1 base and J 5 bases; nucleotides not matched to a gene: 2. The CDR3 has 14 residues. The CDR3 here is CASSQVTSGDTQYF. For the CDR3, the DNA is TGTGCCAGCAGCCAAGTAACTAGCGGAGATACGCAGTATTTT.

V usage is TRBV5-6 and J usage is TRBJ1-5, with 9 bases fitting TRBD1. CDR1 and CDR2 from the germline V gene are SGHDT and YYEEEE. This CDR3 has 15 amino acids. J gave up 0 bases and V 3 bases, and 1 base lay outside the gene matches. The CDR3 loop is CASSWDRDSNQPQHF. As DNA, the CDR3 is TGTGCCAGCAGCTGGGACAGGGATAGCAATCAGCCCCAGCATTTT.

This chain connects TRBV7-8 to TRBJ2-3; 8 bases are a match to TRBD2. There are 17 residues in the CDR3. Germline V gives CDR1 SGHVS, CDR2 FQNEAQ. V trimming: 1 base; J trimming: 0 bases; junction bases outside the gene matches: 6. The CDR3 bases are TGTGCCAGCAGCTTAGGTCCCGGGGGGGGAAGCACAGATACGCAGTATTTT. This translates into CASSLGPGGGSTDTQYF.

The chain recombines TRBV14 with TRBJ1-4; weak D call: TRBD1 (5 bases). The CDR3 consists of 13 residues. Germline lookup yields CDR1 SGHDN and CDR2 FVKESK. The V and J ends lost 2 bases and 10 bases respectively, with 11 bases between them. CDR3: CASSQTQDTKLFF. The CDR3 DNA is TGTGCCAGCAGCCAAACACAGGACACAAAACTGTTTTTT.

CDR3 sequence reads: CASSYSTLMNTEAFF. The CDR3 nucleotides are TGTGCCAGCAGTTACTCGACTTTGATGAACACTGAAGCTTTCTTT. The chain joins TRBV6-5 to TRBJ1-1; D is uncertain. This CDR3 is 15 amino acids long. Trimming cost V 0 bases and J 0 bases, with 8 bases left between them. Germline CDR1 is MNHEY and CDR2 is SVGAGI.

J is TRBJ1-5 and V is TRBV12-5, with 8 bases identical to TRBD1. This CDR3 region has 14 residues. The J segment lost 3 bases and the V segment lost 4 bases, leaving 2 bases of the junction unmatched. Germline assignment: CDR1 LGHNT and CDR2 FRNRAP. This CDR3 reads CASGWTGLNQPQHF. CDR3 coding DNA: TGTGCTAGTGGTTGGACAGGGCTCAATCAGCCCCAGCATTTT.

The chain recombines TRBV10-3 with TRBJ1-6; 8 nucleotides align to TRBD1. Germline CDR1 is ENHRY and CDR2 is SYGVKD. The CDR3 has 16 residues. J gave up 6 bases and V 6 bases, and 10 bases lay outside the gene matches. CDR3 amino acids: CAISEKGDRSNSPLHF. The CDR3 coding sequence is TGTGCCATCAGCGAAAAGGGGGACAGGTCTAATTCACCCCTCCACTTT.

This chain connects TRBV5-1 to TRBJ1-3, with D uncertain. V dropped 2 bases and J dropped 0 bases, with 12 bases sitting between them. This CDR3 is built from 16 residues. Germline V gene lookup returns CDR1 SGHRS and CDR2 YFSETQ. CDR3 coding DNA: TGCGCCAGCAGCTTAAACTGGGCCGGCTCTGGAAACACCATATATTTT. Translating gives CASSLNWAGSGNTIYF.

The V gene is TRBV29-1, the J gene TRBJ2-5; D remains ambiguous. This CDR3 region has 11 residues. V gave up 7 bases and J gave up 4 bases, with 10 bases separating them. Germline loops: CDR1 SQVTM, CDR2 ANQGSEA. CDR3 region: CSARIGETQYF. CDR3 DNA: TGCAGCGCACGTATCGGAGAGACCCAGTACTTC.